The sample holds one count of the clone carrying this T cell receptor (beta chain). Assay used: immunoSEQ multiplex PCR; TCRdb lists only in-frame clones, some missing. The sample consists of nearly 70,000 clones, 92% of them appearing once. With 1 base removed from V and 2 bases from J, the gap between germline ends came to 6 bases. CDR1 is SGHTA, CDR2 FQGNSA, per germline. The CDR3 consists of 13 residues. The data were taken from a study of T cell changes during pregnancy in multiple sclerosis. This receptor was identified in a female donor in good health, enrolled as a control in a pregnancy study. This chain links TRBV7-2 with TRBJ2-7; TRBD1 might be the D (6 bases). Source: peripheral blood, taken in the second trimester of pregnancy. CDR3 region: CASSLGGPYEQYF. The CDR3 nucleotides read TGTGCCAGCAGCTTAGGGGGGCCCTACGAGCAGTACTTC.